This TCR beta chain is from a study of PD-L1 blockade in urothelial cancer. Study summary: Samples came from 3 weeks, at the second dose, and 6 weeks into treatment.

A remark on this clone: Its antigen is currently unknown.

The germline gives CDR1 MGHRA, CDR2 YSYEKL. The CDR3 loop spans 16 amino acids. V was cut by 6 bases and J by 0 bases, with 16 bases left in between. Assay: immunoSEQ multiplex PCR; the TCRdb copy retains only in-frame clones and omits some. The data show some 97,000 clones, around 90% seen once. The patients had locally advanced or metastatic urothelial carcinoma. Study-level findings and limits: Tumor-associated clones in blood expanded more at 3 weeks in durable-benefit patients.

The source is a woman aged 80 or over with urothelial cancer. The chain is built from TRBV4-1 and TRBJ2-3; possible D gene TRBD1, 5 bases. This sample comprised PBMCs, obtained around atezolizumab (anti-PD-L1) treatment. DNA of the CDR3: TGCGCCAGCAGTCACTCCGGCCAGGGCAGCACAGATACGCAGTATTTT. Translating gives CASSHSGQGSTDTQYF.